This T cell receptor (beta chain) is drawn from a study of identical twins. Broader study findings: Memory repertoires showed no such pattern, whereas abundant cord blood beta clonotypes carried fewer insertions.

One entry per CDR3 protein, called by TCRdb with MiXCR from the 5' RACE reads. The sample lists roughly 1.6 million distinct CDR3 sequences, less than 40% occurring once. A note on this clonotype: The antigen is undetermined.

The receptor comes from a newborn girl in good health. The sequenced sample consisted of cord blood.

This chain's CDR3 is CASSFGTSGARTYEQYF. As DNA, the CDR3 is TGTGCCAGCAGCTTCGGGACTAGCGGGGCTCGGACCTACGAGCAGTACTTC. The chain has TRBV11-2 and TRBJ2-7, with 13 positions matching TRBD2. The J segment lost 2 bases and the V segment lost 3 bases, leaving 7 bases of the junction unmatched. The CDR3 has 17 amino acids. The germline V gene has CDR1 SGHAT and CDR2 FQNNGV.